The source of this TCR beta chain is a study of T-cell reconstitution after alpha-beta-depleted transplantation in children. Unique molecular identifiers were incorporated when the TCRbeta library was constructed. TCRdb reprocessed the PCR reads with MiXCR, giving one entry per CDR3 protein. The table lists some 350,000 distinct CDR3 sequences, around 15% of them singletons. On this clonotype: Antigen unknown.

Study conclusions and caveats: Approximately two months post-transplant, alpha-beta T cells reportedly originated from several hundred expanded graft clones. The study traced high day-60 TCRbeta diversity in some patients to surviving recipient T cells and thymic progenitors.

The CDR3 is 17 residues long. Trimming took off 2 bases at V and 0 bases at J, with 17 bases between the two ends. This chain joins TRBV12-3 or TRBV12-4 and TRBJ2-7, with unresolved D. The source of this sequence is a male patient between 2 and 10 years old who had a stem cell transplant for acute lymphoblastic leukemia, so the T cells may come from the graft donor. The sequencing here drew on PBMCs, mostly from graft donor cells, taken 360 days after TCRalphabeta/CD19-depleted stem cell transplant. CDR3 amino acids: CASSLLSSLQASYEQYF. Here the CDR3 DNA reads TGTGCCAGCAGTTTACTTTCCTCGCTACAAGCCTCCTACGAGCAGTACTTC.